These 10 T cell receptor beta chains share one sample of origin, sequenced in a study of T-cell reconstitution after alpha-beta-depleted transplantation in children. No antigen has been identified for these receptors. Findings of the study overall: From newly produced T cells came most of the T-cell counts and diversity one year after transplant.

A TCRbeta library incorporating unique molecular identifiers was prepared. TCRdb analysed the PCR reads with MiXCR anew, one entry per CDR3 protein. The repertoire holds about 290,000 distinct CDR3 sequences, with about 7.3% as singletons. This material consisted of peripheral blood, taken 360 days after TCRalphabeta/CD19-depleted stem cell transplant. The receptors originated from a female patient younger than 10 who had a stem cell transplant for Fanconi anemia, so the T cells may come from the graft donor.

J is TRBJ2-7 and V is TRBV7-2; 7 bases are a match to TRBD1. This CDR3 has 14 residues. The germline V gene has CDR1 SGHTA and CDR2 FQGNSA. The V gene end was trimmed by 5 bases and the J gene end by 4 bases; junction bases not matched to a gene: 8. CDR3 nucleotides: TGTGCCAGCAGCAGGGCCGGGACAGCATACGAGCAGTACTTC. It translates to CASSRAGTAYEQYF.

This clonotype was counted at least ten times. The CDR3 spells CASSASMKQFF. The CDR3 DNA follows: TGTGCCAGCAGCGCCTCAATGAAGCAGTTCTTC. The V call is TRBV7-9, the J call TRBJ2-1; no definite D call. CDR3 length: 11 residues. Between the trimmed V and J ends, which lost 5 bases and 11 bases, there was a span of 10 bases. Germline V CDR1 and CDR2: SEHNR, FQNEAQ (reference sequence).

This clonotype was detected many times. The genes are TRBV2 and TRBJ2-2; perhaps D is TRBD1 or TRBD2 (5 bases each). The germline V and J ends were trimmed by 6 bases and 2 bases, with 19 bases remaining between them. Germline lookup yields CDR1 SNHLY and CDR2 FYNNEI. CDR3 size: 17 residues. The CDR3 nucleotides read TGTGCCAGCAGCGCCAAGCCTTGGGACGGCAACACCGGGGAGCTGTTTTTT. It yields the protein CASSAKPWDGNTGELFF.

The gene calls are TRBV5-4 and TRBJ1-2, with 9 bases fitting TRBD1. The CDR3 is 13 residues long. In germline, CDR1 is SGHNT, CDR2 YYREEE (reference sequence). V shed 3 bases, J shed 7 bases, and the junction held 4 bases outside the gene matches. The CDR3 sequence: CASSWTGVAGYTF. CDR3 nucleotides: TGTGCCAGCAGCTGGACAGGGGTTGCTGGCTACACCTTC.

This clonotype was recorded many times. The chain employs TRBV7-9 and TRBJ1-2, with 8 bases matching TRBD1. V gave up 1 base and J gave up 1 base; unmatched junction bases: 8. Germline V CDR1 and CDR2: SEHNR, FQNEAQ (reference sequence). The CDR3 extends over 17 amino acids. DNA of the CDR3: TGTGCCAGCAGCTTAGGGCCGGGACAGGCTCTTAACTATGGCTACACCTTC. Protein: CASSLGPGQALNYGYTF. The whole variable domain, filled in from reference TRBV7-9 and TRBJ1-2, reads DTGVSQNPRHKITKRGQNVTFRCDPISEHNRLYWYRQTLGQGPEFLTYFQNEAQLEKSRLLSDRFSAERPKGSFSTLEIQRTEQGDSAMYLCASSLGPGQALNYGYTFGSGTRLTVV.

This clonotype was counted at least ten times. The chain carries TRBV4-2 and TRBJ2-3, with 8 nucleotides matching TRBD2. V lost 4 bases to trimming and J lost 2 bases; unmatched junction nucleotides: 11. CDR1 is LGHNA, CDR2 YNFKEQ, per germline. The CDR3 spans 17 residues. Written as DNA, the CDR3 is TGTGCCAGCAGCCCCATCGAGCGGGGGCTATTCACAGATACGCAGTATTTT. This encodes CASSPIERGLFTDTQYF.

At least ten counts were recorded for this clonotype. V is TRBV5-1 and J is TRBJ2-5; D might be TRBD1 (7 bases). This CDR3 comprises 17 residues. Looked up from germline, CDR1 is SGHRS and CDR2 is YFSETQ. With 2 bases removed from V and 4 bases from J, the gap between germline ends came to 21 bases. The CDR3 is CASSLLTSGGLGETQYF. DNA for the CDR3: TGCGCCAGCAGCTTACTTACCTCAGGGGGACTGGGAGAGACCCAGTACTTC.

In its sample, this clonotype was seen many times. The chain employs TRBV9 and TRBJ2-2; 12 bases fit TRBD2. This CDR3 contains 16 residues. Germline CDR1 SGDLS, CDR2 YYNGEE. The V and J ends lost 0 bases and 8 bases, in that order; junction bases with no gene match: 5. The DNA for the CDR3 is TGTGCCAGCAGCGTAGGACTAGCGGGGGCGGAGGGGGAGCTGTTTTTT. This encodes CASSVGLAGAEGELFF.

The chain combines TRBV20-1 with TRBJ1-5, with 11 bases lining up with TRBD1. Trimming cost V 2 bases and J 0 bases; bases outside gene matches: 6. The CDR3 runs 17 residues. Per germline, CDR1 DFQATT and CDR2 SNEGSKA (reference sequence). The CDR3 here is CSARTGQGGYSNQPQHF. The CDR3 region has the DNA TGCAGTGCTAGAACGGGACAGGGGGGTTATAGCAATCAGCCCCAGCATTTT.

This clonotype was recorded many times. This chain uses TRBV24-1 with TRBJ2-5; 8 bases map to TRBD2. J was trimmed by 4 bases and V by 4 bases; bases with no gene match: 4. This CDR3 comprises 14 residues. Germline V gives CDR1 KGHDR, CDR2 SFDVKD. DNA of the CDR3: TGTGCCACCAGTGACAGCGGGAGACCAGAGACCCAGTACTTC. Protein product: CATSDSGRPETQYF.